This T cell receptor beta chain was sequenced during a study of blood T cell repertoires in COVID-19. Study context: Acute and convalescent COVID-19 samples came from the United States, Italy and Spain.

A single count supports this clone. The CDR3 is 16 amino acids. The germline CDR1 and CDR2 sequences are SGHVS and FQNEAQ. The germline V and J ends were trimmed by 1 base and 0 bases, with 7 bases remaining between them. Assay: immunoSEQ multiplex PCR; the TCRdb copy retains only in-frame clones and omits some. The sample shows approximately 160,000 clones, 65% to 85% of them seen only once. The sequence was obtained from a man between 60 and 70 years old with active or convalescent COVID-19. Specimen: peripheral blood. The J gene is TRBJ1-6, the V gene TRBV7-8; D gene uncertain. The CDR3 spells CASSLGASSYNSPLHF. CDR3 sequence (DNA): TGTGCCAGCAGCTTAGGGGCGAGCTCCTATAATTCACCCCTCCACTTT.